The 18 T cell receptor beta chains reported below all come from one sample, sequenced in a study of CD8 T cells in ankylosing spondylitis. TCRdb re-called the 5' RACE reads through MiXCR, storing one row per CDR3 protein. The data show some 25,000 distinct CDR3 sequences, with just over 2.5% seen just once and around 7.7% held by the top ten. The sequencing input was blood, either unsorted or a sorted T cell fraction (not recorded which). The source of these receptors is a female donor with ankylosing spondylitis or in good health (not recorded which).

In this sample, this clonotype turned up many times. The CDR3 region is CASSVASPQGANHYGYTF. CDR3 DNA: TGTGCCAGCAGCGTAGCTTCACCACAGGGGGCTAACCATTATGGCTACACCTTC. This chain uses TRBV9 with TRBJ1-2; TRBD1 matches 9 bases. V lost 0 bases, J lost 5 bases, and 14 bases stayed unmatched. CDR1 is SGDLS and CDR2 is YYNGEE in the germline V gene. The CDR3 consists of 18 residues. Based on the CDR3 plus reference TRBV9 and TRBJ1-2, the full variable domain is DSGVTQTPKHLITATGQRVTLRCSPRSGDLSVYWYQQSLDQGLQFLIQYYNGEERAKGNILERFSAQQFPDLHSELNLSSLELGDSALYFCASSVASPQGANHYGYTFGSGTRLTVV.

This clonotype was counted at least ten times. The chain carries TRBV9 and TRBJ2-7; 8 bases line up with TRBD1. The CDR3 is 15 amino acids. Looked up from germline, CDR1 is SGDLS and CDR2 is YYNGEE. V gave up 0 bases and J gave up 3 bases; unmatched junction bases: 5. The chain's CDR3 is CASSVGDRTYYEQYF. The CDR3 DNA reads as TGTGCCAGCAGCGTAGGGGACAGGACATACTACGAGCAGTACTTC.

This clonotype appeared many times. The gene calls are TRBV9 and TRBJ1-6; a possible D gene is TRBD1 (6 bases). Germline CDR1 reads SGDLS; CDR2 reads YYNGEE. This CDR3 comprises 14 residues. The V end lost 0 bases, the J end lost 14 bases, and 15 bases lay between the germline ends. The CDR3 DNA follows: TGTGCCAGCAGCGTAGCTACAGGGTCCCAGGCCCTCCACTTT. Translated: CASSVATGSQALHF.

This clonotype was seen repeatedly, ten times or more. J is TRBJ2-6 and V is TRBV9; D not certain. V was cut by 7 bases and J by 1 base, with 6 bases left in between. The CDR3 loop spans 13 amino acids. Germline CDR1 SGDLS, CDR2 YYNGEE. CDR3 sequence reads: CASGSSGANVLTF. The CDR3 DNA reads as TGTGCCAGCGGTTCGTCTGGGGCCAACGTCCTGACTTTC.

This clonotype has at least ten counts. The J gene is TRBJ2-7, the V gene TRBV9, with a tentative D call TRBD2 (5 bases). The V gene lost 7 bases and the J gene lost 3 bases, with 11 bases spanning the gap. The CDR3 is 12 amino acids. CDR1 and CDR2 (germline): SGDLS, YYNGEE. CDR3 sequence: CASSEAGYEQYF. The CDR3 nucleotides read TGTGCCAGCTCTGAGGCGGGCTACGAGCAGTACTTC.

This clonotype was seen repeatedly, ten times or more. The V and J genes are TRBV9 and TRBJ2-4; D uncertain. The CDR3 spans 14 residues. V lost 3 bases and J 0 bases, leaving 7 bases between the germline ends. The germline CDR1 and CDR2 sequences are SGDLS and YYNGEE. The CDR3 nucleotides read TGTGCCAGCAGCGCGAATTTAGCCAAAAACATTCAGTACTTC. Translated: CASSANLAKNIQYF.

The table lists this clonotype with many counts. The rearrangement joins TRBV9 to TRBJ1-2; D not certain. Germline V gene data show CDR1 as SGDLS and CDR2 as YYNGEE. V lost 0 bases, J lost 4 bases, and 7 bases lay in between. This CDR3 has 13 residues. The CDR3 region has the DNA TGTGCCAGCAGCGTAGACGGGAGCTATGGCTACACCTTC. Protein product: CASSVDGSYGYTF.

The chain couples TRBV9 to TRBJ2-2; 8 bases align to TRBD2. The CDR3 is made up of 16 amino acids. Germline values: CDR1 SGDLS, CDR2 YYNGEE. The ends lost 4 bases at V and 1 base at J; junction bases unmatched: 6. As DNA, the CDR3 is TGTGCCAGCAGCCAAATAGCGGGGATGAACACCGGGGAGCTGTTTTTT. This encodes CASSQIAGMNTGELFF. Full variable domain (remainder filled in from reference TRBV9 and TRBJ2-2): DSGVTQTPKHLITATGQRVTLRCSPRSGDLSVYWYQQSLDQGLQFLIQYYNGEERAKGNILERFSAQQFPDLHSELNLSSLELGDSALYFCASSQIAGMNTGELFFGEGSRLTVL.

The table lists this clonotype with many counts. This chain connects TRBV9 to TRBJ1-2; D is possibly TRBD1 (5 bases). Germline V lookup: CDR1 SGDLS, CDR2 YYNGEE. CDR3 length: 13 amino acids. V was shortened by 3 bases and J by 8 bases, with 14 bases between the two germline ends. The CDR3 sequence: CASSGTGLGGYTF. CDR3 in DNA: TGTGCCAGCAGCGGGACGGGACTGGGGGGCTACACCTTC.

In this sample, this clonotype turned up many times. The rearrangement links TRBV9 to TRBJ2-2; 11 positions agree with TRBD2. CDR1 SGDLS and CDR2 YYNGEE come from the germline V gene. This CDR3 has 15 amino acids. J gave up 5 bases and V 0 bases, and 0 bases lay outside the gene matches. CDR3 region: CASSVGLAGTGELFF. In DNA form, the CDR3 reads TGTGCCAGCAGCGTAGGACTAGCGGGGACCGGGGAGCTGTTTTTT.

By frequency in the sample, this clonotype is medium-sized (0.01 to 0.1%). The chain carries TRBV9 and TRBJ1-2; D is ambiguous. This CDR3 has 12 residues. The germline V gene has CDR1 SGDLS and CDR2 YYNGEE. V lost 3 bases and J lost 4, with 7 bases in between. In nucleotides, the CDR3 is TGTGCCAGCAGCGATGACGGCTATGGCTACACCTTC. It yields the protein CASSDDGYGYTF.

This clonotype was seen repeatedly, ten times or more. V usage is TRBV9 and J usage is TRBJ1-1; tentatively, D is TRBD1 (5 bases). The CDR3 has 15 amino acids. CDR1 SGDLS and CDR2 YYNGEE come from the germline V gene. With 3 bases removed from V and 1 base from J, the gap between germline ends came to 13 bases. The CDR3 sequence: CASSAQGLSNTEAFF. The CDR3 bases are TGTGCCAGCAGCGCGCAGGGCTTATCGAACACTGAAGCTTTCTTT.

This clonotype was observed at least ten times. The chain carries TRBV9 and TRBJ2-1; D perhaps matches TRBD2 (6 bases). Trimming pared 0 bases from V and 5 bases from J, leaving 12 bases between. Per the germline V gene, CDR1 is SGDLS and CDR2 is YYNGEE. The CDR3 length is 15 residues. The CDR3 sequence is CASSVAGTGDNEQFF. The CDR3 bases are TGTGCCAGCAGCGTAGCCGGGACGGGGGACAATGAGCAGTTCTTC.

This clonotype was observed at least ten times. This chain connects TRBV9 to TRBJ2-1; either TRBD1 or TRBD2 may fit D (5 bases each). Germline CDR1 SGDLS, CDR2 YYNGEE. This CDR3 has 13 amino acids. V gave up 0 bases and J gave up 7 bases, with 8 bases separating them. Here the CDR3 reads CASSVDWGNEQFF. In DNA, the CDR3 is TGTGCCAGCAGCGTAGATTGGGGGAATGAGCAGTTCTTC.

This clonotype was seen many times. J is TRBJ2-1 and V is TRBV9; 9 bases fit TRBD1. The CDR3 has 15 amino acids. Losses at the gene ends were 2 bases for V and 10 bases for J; bases not matched to a gene: 10. Per the germline V gene, CDR1 is SGDLS and CDR2 is YYNGEE. The CDR3 region is CASSVGTGSPGEQFF. The CDR3, as DNA: TGTGCCAGCAGCGTGGGGACAGGGTCCCCCGGGGAGCAGTTCTTC.

This clonotype has ten or more counts. V and J are TRBV5-1 and TRBJ1-1; D gene uncertain. V lost 6 bases to trimming and J lost 0 bases, with 12 bases between them. This CDR3 spans 14 amino acids. Germline lookup yields CDR1 SGHRS and CDR2 YFSETQ. The DNA for the CDR3 is TGCGCCAGCATAGATAACAGCATGAACACTGAAGCTTTCTTT. This translates into CASIDNSMNTEAFF.

This clonotype was detected many times. The chain joins TRBV9 to TRBJ2-2; D is unresolved. Per the germline V gene, CDR1 is SGDLS and CDR2 is YYNGEE. The ends were cut back, 6 bases at V and 2 bases at J, with 17 bases in the middle. The CDR3 totals 16 residues. The CDR3 coding sequence is TGTGCCAGCACCATAGCCCCGACGGCCAACACCGGGGAGCTGTTTTTT. Its translation is CASTIAPTANTGELFF.

In this sample, this clonotype turned up many times. V is TRBV9 and J is TRBJ2-7; D may be TRBD2 (5 bases). The CDR3 is made up of 14 amino acids. The germline CDR1 and CDR2 sequences are SGDLS and YYNGEE. The germline V and J ends were trimmed by 8 bases and 3 bases, with 18 bases remaining between them. The CDR3 coding sequence is TGTGCCAGTAGTTCCCAAGAGGGCTACTACGAGCAGTACTTC. It translates to CASSSQEGYYEQYF.